This is a list of T cell receptor beta chains from one sample in a study of OX40 agonist ivuxolimab in advanced cancers. Using immunoSEQ multiplex PCR, the repertoire was profiled, and TCRdb retains in-frame clones only, with some absent. Counted here are some 17,000 clones, 87% occurring once; the ten biggest clones make up around 32%. The material sequenced was CD4+ or CD8+ T cells sorted from blood, taken in a trial of the OX40 agonist ivuxolimab. The receptors were sampled from an adult with an advanced solid tumor such as melanoma, head and neck, liver or kidney cancer. Each CDR3 is given with its conserved first and last residue. A D gene is named only where the DNA matches it firmly. Expanded clones are given a class, and other clones once, few, many or no size at all.

v_call	d_call	clone_size	j_call	cdr3_nt	cdr3_aa
TRBV9	TRBD2	.	TRBJ2-1	TGTGCCAGCAGCTTGGGACTAGCGGAGATCAATGAGCAGTTCTTC	CASSLGLAEINEQFF
TRBV7-3	.	.	TRBJ2-3	TGTGCCAGCAGCTATAGTTCGGATACGCAGTATTTT	CASSYSSDTQYF
TRBV7-3	TRBD2	.	TRBJ2-7	TGTGCCAGCAGCTTGACTAGCGCGCACGAGCAGTACTTC	CASSLTSAHEQYF
TRBV7-8	TRBD2	.	TRBJ2-3	TGTGCCAGCAGCTTAGCGGGACCCAGTCTTGGGACTAGCGGCTTCACAGATACGCAGTATTTT	CASSLAGPSLGTSGFTDTQYF
TRBV18	.	.	TRBJ2-1	TGTGCCAGCTCACCTCTTCCCAGGGTAGGTTACAATGAGCAGTTCTTC	CASSPLPRVGYNEQFF
TRBV5-6	TRBD1	.	TRBJ1-3	TGTGCCAGCAGCCTGACAGGGTTCGGAAACACCATATATTTT	CASSLTGFGNTIYF
TRBV6-1	.	.	TRBJ2-1	TGTGCCAGCATGGCTAGGGGAGACTACAATGAGCAGTTCTTC	CASMARGDYNEQFF
TRBV6-9	.	.	TRBJ1-2	TGTGCCAGCAGTTACTCGAACGGAGCCTATGGCTACACCTTC	CASSYSNGAYGYTF
TRBV10-2	.	.	TRBJ1-2	TGCGCCAGCACCTTAAGTGGGGTGAACGGCTACACCTTC	CASTLSGVNGYTF
TRBV4-1	.	.	TRBJ2-4	TGCGCCAGCAGCCAATTAGCCTTTTCGGGGAACATTCAGTACTTC	CASSQLAFSGNIQYF
TRBV4-3	.	once	TRBJ1-1	TGCGCCAGCAGCCGGGAGGGGACGAACACTGAAGCTTTCTTT	CASSREGTNTEAFF
TRBV4-3	.	.	TRBJ2-6	TGCGCCAGCAGCCAAGATTCAGGGGGGTCTGGGGCCAACGTCCTGACTTTC	CASSQDSGGSGANVLTF
TRBV4-3	TRBD2	few	TRBJ2-1	TGCGCCAGCAGCCAAGATTGGGCTGGCGGGAGAGGTAGCAATGAGCAGTTCTTC	CASSQDWAGGRGSNEQFF
TRBV4-1	TRBD1	.	TRBJ1-1	TGCGCCAGCAGCCATCCCGACAGGGGGCCTACTGAAGCTTTCTTT	CASSHPDRGPTEAFF
TRBV5-1	TRBD1	.	TRBJ2-3	TGCGCCAGCAGAGAGATACAGGGGAGCACAGATACGCAGTATTTT	CASREIQGSTDTQYF
TRBV4-3	TRBD2	.	TRBJ2-1	TGCGCCAGCAGCCAAGACGCACGGGAGGGCCGTCTCAATGAGCAGTTCTTC	CASSQDAREGRLNEQFF
TRBV13	TRBD2	.	TRBJ2-2	TGTGCCAGCAGCTTAGCGCGGCTAGCGGGAGACACCGGGGAGCTGTTTTTT	CASSLARLAGDTGELFF
TRBV27	TRBD2	.	TRBJ2-7	TGTGCCAGCAGTTTGCTAGCGGGAGTTGGCGAGCAGTACTTC	CASSLLAGVGEQYF
TRBV6-9	.	.	TRBJ2-5	TGTGCCAGCAGTGAAGGTTGGGAGACCCAGTACTTC	CASSEGWETQYF
TRBV10-3	TRBD2	.	TRBJ2-1	TGTGCCATCAGTGAAGGGCGGGAGGGCCCCCTCAATGAGCAGTTCTTC	CAISEGREGPLNEQFF
TRBV27	TRBD1	.	TRBJ2-7	TGTGCCAGCAGTCTCTTTGGGACAGGGTTCTACGAGCAGTACTTC	CASSLFGTGFYEQYF
TRBV6-6	.	.	TRBJ1-2	TGTGCCAGCAGTCTATTACACGGAGGGGATGGCTACACCTTC	CASSLLHGGDGYTF
TRBV7-3	.	.	TRBJ1-1	TGTGCCAGCAGCTTGGTTGGGGTCATGAACACTGAAGCTTTCTTT	CASSLVGVMNTEAFF
TRBV9	TRBD2	.	TRBJ2-5	TGTGCCAGCAGCGACTCCGGGACTAGCGGAGAGACCCAGTACTTC	CASSDSGTSGETQYF
TRBV4-3	.	.	TRBJ2-1	TGCGCCAGCAGCCAGGGGGCGGATGAGCAGTTCTTC	CASSQGADEQFF
TRBV10-3	.	.	TRBJ1-1	TGTGCCATCAGTGAGTTAGATTATCTCAGGGCGGACACTGAAGCTTTCTTT	CAISELDYLRADTEAFF
TRBV10-3	TRBD1	.	TRBJ2-1	TGTGCCCTCCGTGACAGGGCGAATGAGCAGTTCTTC	CALRDRANEQFF
TRBV4-2	TRBD1	.	TRBJ2-3	TGTGCCAGCAGCAAAAGATCCGGGACAGGGAGCACAGATACGCAGTATTTT	CASSKRSGTGSTDTQYF
TRBV29-1	TRBD1	.	TRBJ2-7	TGCAGCGTTGAAGAGGGGGACAGGGGAAATGTCTACGAGCAGTACTTC	CSVEEGDRGNVYEQYF
TRBV7-8	.	.	TRBJ2-7	TGTGCCAGCAGCTTAGGATCTTACGAGCAGTACTTC	CASSLGSYEQYF
TRBV19	.	.	TRBJ1-1	TGTGCCAGTAGTAGAGTTGGGACTGAAGCTTTCTTT	CASSRVGTEAFF
TRBV28	TRBD1	few	TRBJ1-6	TGTGCCAGCAGCCCCACCGGACAGGGTGGTTCACCCCTCCACTTT	CASSPTGQGGSPLHF
TRBV19	TRBD2	.	TRBJ2-3	TGTGCCAGTAGTATTACGGGAGGGCCTACAGATACGCAGTATTTT	CASSITGGPTDTQYF
TRBV4-1	TRBD2	few	TRBJ2-1	TGCGCCAGCAGCCAAGCCCCTAGCGGGGAGTCCTACAATGAGCAGTTCTTC	CASSQAPSGESYNEQFF
TRBV19	.	.	TRBJ2-3	TGTGCCAGCAGGGACGGTACTACTAGCACAGATACGCAGTATTTT	CASRDGTTSTDTQYF
TRBV9	TRBD2	.	TRBJ2-7	TGTGCCAGCAGCGCCCGACTAGCGGGAGACCCCTACGAGCAGTACTTC	CASSARLAGDPYEQYF
TRBV6-1	.	.	TRBJ2-1	TGTGCCAGCAGTGAAGGGCAGGGACCCCACGAGCAGTTCTTC	CASSEGQGPHEQFF
TRBV9	.	.	TRBJ1-1	TGTGCCAGCAGCCCTTCGGGAGGTATGGGGTTTTATAACACTGAAGCTTTCTTT	CASSPSGGMGFYNTEAFF
TRBV2	TRBD1	.	TRBJ1-5	TGTGCCAGCAGTGAATCAGGGGGTAGCAATCAGCCCCAGCATTTT	CASSESGGSNQPQHF
TRBV5-8	.	.	TRBJ1-5	TGTGCCAGCAGCTTGTGGGGGCAAGGACAGCCCCAGCATTTT	CASSLWGQGQPQHF
TRBV7-9	.	.	TRBJ2-1	TGTGCCAGCAGCTTAGCGGTTAGCGCCTACAATGAGCAGTTCTTC	CASSLAVSAYNEQFF
TRBV18	.	.	TRBJ1-5	TGTGCCAGCTCACCAGCGGGGAATCAGCCCCAGCATTTT	CASSPAGNQPQHF
TRBV30	.	.	TRBJ1-2	TGTGCCTGGAGGTCCCTAAACAAGGCTAACTATGGCTACACCTTC	CAWRSLNKANYGYTF
TRBV6-6	.	.	TRBJ2-7	TGTGCCAGCAGTTACGAGAGCTCCTACGAGCAGTACTTC	CASSYESSYEQYF
TRBV9	.	.	TRBJ2-1	TGTGCCAGCAGCGTAGGAGGTATAGATGAGCAGTTCTTC	CASSVGGIDEQFF
TRBV4-3	.	few	TRBJ1-1	TGCGCCAGCAGCCAAGTTCCCTCGGAGGAAGCTTTCTTT	CASSQVPSEEAFF
TRBV27	.	.	TRBJ2-4	TGTGCCAGCAGTTTAGATGGGCAGCTAGCCAAAAACATTCAGTACTTC	CASSLDGQLAKNIQYF
TRBV6-5	.	.	TRBJ2-2	TGTGCCAGCAGCCGAGGACTTACTGACACCGGGGAGCTGTTTTTT	CASSRGLTDTGELFF
TRBV29-1	.	.	TRBJ2-5	TGCAGCGTTGAAGAATTAGGGGAGACCCAGTACTTC	CSVEELGETQYF
TRBV5-6	.	.	TRBJ2-7	TGTGCCAGCAGCTTGCAGGGGTCTGACTACGAGCAGTACTTC	CASSLQGSDYEQYF
TRBV27	.	.	TRBJ2-1	TGTGCCAGCAGTCCTATAGACTACCTCTCCTACAATGAGCAGTTCTTC	CASSPIDYLSYNEQFF
TRBV4-3	.	.	TRBJ2-7	TGCGCCAGCAGCCAAGTCTTACCCGGGACACCCTACGAGCAGTACTTC	CASSQVLPGTPYEQYF